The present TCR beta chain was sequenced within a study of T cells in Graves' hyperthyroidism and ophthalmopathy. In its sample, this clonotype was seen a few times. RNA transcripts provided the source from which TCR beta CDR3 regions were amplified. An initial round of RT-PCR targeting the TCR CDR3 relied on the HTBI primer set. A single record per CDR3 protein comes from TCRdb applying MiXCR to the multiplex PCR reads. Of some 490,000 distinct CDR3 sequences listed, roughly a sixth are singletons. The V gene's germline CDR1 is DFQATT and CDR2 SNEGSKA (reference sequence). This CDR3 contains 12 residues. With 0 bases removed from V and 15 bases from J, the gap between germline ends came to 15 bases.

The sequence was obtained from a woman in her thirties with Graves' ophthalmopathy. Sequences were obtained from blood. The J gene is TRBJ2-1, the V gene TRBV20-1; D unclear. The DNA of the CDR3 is TGCAGTGCTAGAGATCTGCGAGACCTGATGTTCTTC. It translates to CSARDLRDLMFF.